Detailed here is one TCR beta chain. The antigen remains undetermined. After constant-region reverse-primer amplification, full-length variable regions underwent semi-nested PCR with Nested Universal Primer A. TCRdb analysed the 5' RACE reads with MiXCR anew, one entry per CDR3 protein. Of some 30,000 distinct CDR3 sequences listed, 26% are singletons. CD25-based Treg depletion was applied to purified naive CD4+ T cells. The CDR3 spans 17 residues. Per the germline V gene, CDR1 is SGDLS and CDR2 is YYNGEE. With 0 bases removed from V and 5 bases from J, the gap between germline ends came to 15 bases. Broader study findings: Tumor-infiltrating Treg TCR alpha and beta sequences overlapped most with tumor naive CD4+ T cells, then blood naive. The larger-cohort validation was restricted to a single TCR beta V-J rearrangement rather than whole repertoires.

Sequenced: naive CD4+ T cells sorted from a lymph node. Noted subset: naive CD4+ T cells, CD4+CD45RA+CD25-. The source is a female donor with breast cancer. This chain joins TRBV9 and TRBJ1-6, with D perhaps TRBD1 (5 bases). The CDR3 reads CASSVASGTDNNSPLHF. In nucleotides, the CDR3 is TGTGCCAGCAGCGTAGCTAGCGGGACGGACAATAATTCACCCCTCCACTTT.